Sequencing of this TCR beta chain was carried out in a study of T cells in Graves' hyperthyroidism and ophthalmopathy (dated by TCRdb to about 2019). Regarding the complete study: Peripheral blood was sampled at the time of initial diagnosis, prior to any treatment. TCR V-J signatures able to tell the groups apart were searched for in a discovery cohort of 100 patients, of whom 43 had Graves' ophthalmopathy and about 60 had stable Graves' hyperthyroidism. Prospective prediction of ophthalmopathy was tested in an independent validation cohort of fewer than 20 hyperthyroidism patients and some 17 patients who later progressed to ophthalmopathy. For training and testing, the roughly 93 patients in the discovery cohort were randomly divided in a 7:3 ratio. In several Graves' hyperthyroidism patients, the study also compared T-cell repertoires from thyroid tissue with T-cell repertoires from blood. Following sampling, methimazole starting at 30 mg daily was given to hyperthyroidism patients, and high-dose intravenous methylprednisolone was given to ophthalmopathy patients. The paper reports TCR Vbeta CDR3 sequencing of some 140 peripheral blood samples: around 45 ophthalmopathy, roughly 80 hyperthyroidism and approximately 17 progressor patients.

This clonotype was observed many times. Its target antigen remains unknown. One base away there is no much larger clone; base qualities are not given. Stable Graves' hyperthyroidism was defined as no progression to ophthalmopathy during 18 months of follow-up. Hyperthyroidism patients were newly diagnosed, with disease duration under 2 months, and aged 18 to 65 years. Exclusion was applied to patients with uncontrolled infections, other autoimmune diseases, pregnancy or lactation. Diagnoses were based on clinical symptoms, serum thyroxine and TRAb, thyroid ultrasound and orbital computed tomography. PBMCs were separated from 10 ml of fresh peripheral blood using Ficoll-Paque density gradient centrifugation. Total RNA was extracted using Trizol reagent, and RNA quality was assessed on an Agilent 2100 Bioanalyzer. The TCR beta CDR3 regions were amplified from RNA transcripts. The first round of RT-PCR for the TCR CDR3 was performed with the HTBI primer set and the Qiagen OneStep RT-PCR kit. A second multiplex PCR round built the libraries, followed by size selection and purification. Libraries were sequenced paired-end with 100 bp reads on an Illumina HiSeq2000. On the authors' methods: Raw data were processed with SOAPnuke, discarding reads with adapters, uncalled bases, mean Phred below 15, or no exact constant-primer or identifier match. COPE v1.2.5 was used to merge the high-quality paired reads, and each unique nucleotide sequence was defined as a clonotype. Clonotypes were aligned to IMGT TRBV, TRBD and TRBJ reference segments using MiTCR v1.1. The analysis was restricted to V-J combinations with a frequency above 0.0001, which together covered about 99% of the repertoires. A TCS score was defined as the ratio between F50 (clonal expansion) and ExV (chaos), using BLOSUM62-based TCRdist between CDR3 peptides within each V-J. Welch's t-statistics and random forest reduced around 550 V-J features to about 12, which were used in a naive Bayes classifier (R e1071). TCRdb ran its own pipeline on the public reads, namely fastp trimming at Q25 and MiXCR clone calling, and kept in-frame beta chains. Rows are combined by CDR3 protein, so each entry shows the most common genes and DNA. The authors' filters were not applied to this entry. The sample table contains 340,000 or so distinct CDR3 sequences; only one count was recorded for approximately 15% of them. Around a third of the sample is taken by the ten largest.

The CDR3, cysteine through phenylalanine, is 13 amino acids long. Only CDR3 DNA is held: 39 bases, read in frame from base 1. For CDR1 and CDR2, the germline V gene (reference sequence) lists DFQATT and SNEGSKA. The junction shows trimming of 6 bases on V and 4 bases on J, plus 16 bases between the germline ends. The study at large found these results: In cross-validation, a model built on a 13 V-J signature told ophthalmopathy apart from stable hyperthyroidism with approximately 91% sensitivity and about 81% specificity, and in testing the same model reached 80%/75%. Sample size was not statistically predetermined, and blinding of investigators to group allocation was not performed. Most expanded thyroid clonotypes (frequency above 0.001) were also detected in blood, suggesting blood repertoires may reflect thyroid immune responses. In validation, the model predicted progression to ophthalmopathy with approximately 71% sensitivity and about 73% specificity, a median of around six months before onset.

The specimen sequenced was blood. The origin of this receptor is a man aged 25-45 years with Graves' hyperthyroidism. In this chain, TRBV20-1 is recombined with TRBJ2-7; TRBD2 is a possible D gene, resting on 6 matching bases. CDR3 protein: CSAPGERAYEQYF. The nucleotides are TGCAGTGCCCCCGGGGAGCGGGCTTACGAGCAGTACTTC.